A selection of T cell receptor beta chains follows, all from one sample in a study of blood T cell repertoires in COVID-19. The repertoire was sequenced with immunoSEQ multiplex PCR; TCRdb's copy has only in-frame clones and lacks some. This sample has about 170,000 clones, with around 85% found just once. Sequencing was carried out using peripheral blood. Source of these receptors: a man between 60 and 70 years old who had recovered from COVID-19. The CDR3 runs from the conserved cysteine through the conserved F or W. D genes are given only for firm matches. Rows give clone size only sometimes, using once, few, many, or a class for an expanded clone.

v_call: TRBV5-4; clone_size: .; cdr3_length: 13; j_call: TRBJ2-1; d_call: TRBD1; cdr3_nt: TGTGCCAGCAGCTTAAGGGGGCTCAATGAGCAGTTCTTC; cdr3_aa: CASSLRGLNEQFF
v_call: TRBV3-1/TRBV3-2; clone_size: .; cdr3_length: 15; j_call: TRBJ1-1; d_call: .; cdr3_nt: TGTGCCAGCAGCCACTCTCCCCGGGCCCTGGGGGGAGCTTTCTTT; cdr3_aa: CASSHSPRALGGAFF
v_call: TRBV10-3; clone_size: .; cdr3_length: 11; j_call: TRBJ1-1; d_call: .; cdr3_nt: TGTGCCACAGGAAGTGGCACTGAAGCTTTCTTT; cdr3_aa: CATGSGTEAFF
v_call: TRBV27; clone_size: .; cdr3_length: 15; j_call: TRBJ1-1; d_call: TRBD1; cdr3_nt: TGTGCCAGCAGTCAGTACGGACAGGGAAACACTGAAGCTTTCTTT; cdr3_aa: CASSQYGQGNTEAFF
v_call: TRBV5-1; clone_size: .; cdr3_length: 14; j_call: TRBJ2-3; d_call: .; cdr3_nt: TGCGCCAGCAGCTTGGCCGGAGGCACAGATACGCAGTATTTT; cdr3_aa: CASSLAGGTDTQYF
v_call: TRBV6-5; clone_size: few; cdr3_length: 14; j_call: TRBJ1-1; d_call: .; cdr3_nt: TGTGCCAGCAGTTACTCGTACCAGGGATCGGAAGCTTTCTTT; cdr3_aa: CASSYSYQGSEAFF
v_call: TRBV5-1; clone_size: .; cdr3_length: 15; j_call: TRBJ2-7; d_call: TRBD1; cdr3_nt: TGCGCCAGCAGCCTCTCCGGGACAGGGGTCGACGAGCAGTACTTC; cdr3_aa: CASSLSGTGVDEQYF
v_call: TRBV5-8; clone_size: .; cdr3_length: 15; j_call: TRBJ1-2; d_call: TRBD1; cdr3_nt: TGTGCCAGCAGCTCGACAGGGACAGCTAATTATGGCTACACCTTC; cdr3_aa: CASSSTGTANYGYTF
v_call: TRBV27; clone_size: .; cdr3_length: 16; j_call: TRBJ2-3; d_call: TRBD2; cdr3_nt: TGTGCCAGCAGAGGACTAGCGGGCCAACTCACAGATACGCAGTATTTT; cdr3_aa: CASRGLAGQLTDTQYF
v_call: TRBV25-1; clone_size: .; cdr3_length: 16; j_call: TRBJ1-2; d_call: .; cdr3_nt: TGTGCCAGCAGCTCATCCAGTGCTATGAGGTCCTATGGCTACACCTTC; cdr3_aa: CASSSSSAMRSYGYTF
v_call: TRBV29-1; clone_size: .; cdr3_length: 14; j_call: TRBJ2-7; d_call: .; cdr3_nt: TGCAGCGTTCGCGAAGGGGCGGTGTCCTACGAGCAGTACTTC; cdr3_aa: CSVREGAVSYEQYF
v_call: TRBV12-3/TRBV12-4; clone_size: .; cdr3_length: 13; j_call: TRBJ1-6; d_call: .; cdr3_nt: TGTGCCAGCAGTTTTGGCAGAAATTCACCCCTCCACTTT; cdr3_aa: CASSFGRNSPLHF
v_call: TRBV7-9; clone_size: few; cdr3_length: 17; j_call: TRBJ2-2; d_call: .; cdr3_nt: TGTGCCAGCAGCTTCTTCCGACAGGCACCGAACACCGGGGAGCTGTTTTTT; cdr3_aa: CASSFFRQAPNTGELFF
v_call: TRBV7-6; clone_size: few; cdr3_length: 15; j_call: TRBJ1-2; d_call: TRBD1; cdr3_nt: TGTGCCAGCAGCCCGGGGACAGGGGCCAGCTATGGCTACACCTTC; cdr3_aa: CASSPGTGASYGYTF
v_call: TRBV18; clone_size: once; cdr3_length: 15; j_call: TRBJ1-1; d_call: .; cdr3_nt: TGTGCCAGCTCACCATGGCAGGGACTGGGCACTGAAGCTTTCTTT; cdr3_aa: CASSPWQGLGTEAFF
v_call: TRBV7-3; clone_size: .; cdr3_length: 14; j_call: TRBJ2-1; d_call: .; cdr3_nt: TGTGCCAGCAGCTTAGGCGGACTCGTCAATGAGCAGTTCTTC; cdr3_aa: CASSLGGLVNEQFF
v_call: TRBV24-1; clone_size: .; cdr3_length: 15; j_call: TRBJ2-1; d_call: TRBD2; cdr3_nt: TGTGCCACCAGTGACCCAGGGACTAGCGGCAATGAGCAGTTCTTC; cdr3_aa: CATSDPGTSGNEQFF
v_call: TRBV4-1; clone_size: many; cdr3_length: 18; j_call: TRBJ2-2; d_call: TRBD2; cdr3_nt: TGCGCCAGCAGCCAAGAGTTCGGCGGGGGATCCAACACCGGGGAGCTGTTTTTT; cdr3_aa: CASSQEFGGGSNTGELFF
v_call: TRBV25-1; clone_size: once; cdr3_length: 13; j_call: TRBJ1-3; d_call: TRBD1; cdr3_nt: TGTGCCAGCAGCCGGACAGGGTACAACACCATATATTTT; cdr3_aa: CASSRTGYNTIYF
v_call: TRBV5-6; clone_size: .; cdr3_length: 15; j_call: TRBJ1-1; d_call: .; cdr3_nt: TGTGCCAGCAGCTTGTGGATTACGCGGGACACTGAAGCTTTCTTT; cdr3_aa: CASSLWITRDTEAFF
v_call: TRBV15; clone_size: once; cdr3_length: 18; j_call: TRBJ2-3; d_call: TRBD1; cdr3_nt: TGTGCCACCAGCAGGGGGACAGGGGGCTACGACAGCACAGATACGCAGTATTTT; cdr3_aa: CATSRGTGGYDSTDTQYF
v_call: TRBV27; clone_size: few; cdr3_length: 13; j_call: TRBJ1-4; d_call: .; cdr3_nt: TGTGCCAGCAGTTTCTCAGGGTTTGAAAAACTGTTTTTT; cdr3_aa: CASSFSGFEKLFF
v_call: TRBV20-1; clone_size: .; cdr3_length: 11; j_call: TRBJ2-1; d_call: .; cdr3_nt: TGCAGTGCTAGACAGGGTAATGAGCAGTTCTTC; cdr3_aa: CSARQGNEQFF
v_call: TRBV21-1; clone_size: few; cdr3_length: 11; j_call: TRBJ2-7; d_call: .; cdr3_nt: TGTGCCAGCAGCAAAGGACAGGGTGAGTACTTC; cdr3_aa: CASSKGQGEYF
v_call: TRBV7-2; clone_size: few; cdr3_length: 15; j_call: TRBJ1-2; d_call: .; cdr3_nt: TGTGCCAGCAGCTTAACGAGGTTGGGGGGCTATGGCTACACCTTC; cdr3_aa: CASSLTRLGGYGYTF
v_call: TRBV18; clone_size: .; cdr3_length: 13; j_call: TRBJ1-1; d_call: .; cdr3_nt: TGTGCCAGCTCACCAGGGCGGAACACTGAAGCTTTCTTT; cdr3_aa: CASSPGRNTEAFF
v_call: TRBV2; clone_size: .; cdr3_length: 15; j_call: TRBJ1-4; d_call: .; cdr3_nt: TGTGCCAGCAGTGAAGGAGGGGGAACTAATGAAAAACTGTTTTTT; cdr3_aa: CASSEGGGTNEKLFF
v_call: TRBV6-6; clone_size: .; cdr3_length: 15; j_call: TRBJ2-2; d_call: TRBD1; cdr3_nt: TGTGCCAGTCCGGGACAGGGGGCGGATACCGGGGAGCTGTTTTTT; cdr3_aa: CASPGQGADTGELFF
v_call: TRBV6-6; clone_size: .; cdr3_length: 16; j_call: TRBJ2-3; d_call: TRBD2; cdr3_nt: TGTGCCAGCAGTTCCATACTAGCGGGAGCCACAGATACGCAGTATTTT; cdr3_aa: CASSSILAGATDTQYF
v_call: TRBV6-2/TRBV6-3; clone_size: .; cdr3_length: 16; j_call: TRBJ1-1; d_call: TRBD1; cdr3_nt: TGTGCCAGCAGTTACCCACAGGGGGCGCTTCAAGGTGAAGCTTTCTTT; cdr3_aa: CASSYPQGALQGEAFF
v_call: TRBV9; clone_size: .; cdr3_length: 14; j_call: TRBJ1-4; d_call: TRBD1; cdr3_nt: TGTGCCAGCAGCGACCGGGACAGGCCTGAAAAACTGTTTTTT; cdr3_aa: CASSDRDRPEKLFF
v_call: TRBV19; clone_size: .; cdr3_length: 17; j_call: TRBJ2-3; d_call: TRBD1; cdr3_nt: TGTGCCAGTAGTCCCTCTATTGGGACAGGTAGCACAGATACGCAGTATTTT; cdr3_aa: CASSPSIGTGSTDTQYF
v_call: TRBV6-2/TRBV6-3; clone_size: .; cdr3_length: 13; j_call: TRBJ2-1; d_call: .; cdr3_nt: TGTGCCAGCAGTTACCCCGGAGAAGGGGTGCAGTTCTTC; cdr3_aa: CASSYPGEGVQFF
v_call: TRBV7-8; clone_size: .; cdr3_length: 14; j_call: TRBJ1-6; d_call: TRBD1; cdr3_nt: TGTGCCAGCAGCCCGGACAGGGGAAATTCACCCCTCCACTTT; cdr3_aa: CASSPDRGNSPLHF
v_call: TRBV4-2; clone_size: .; cdr3_length: 12; j_call: TRBJ1-3; d_call: .; cdr3_nt: TGTGCCAGCAGCCCTTCGTTAAACACCATATATTTT; cdr3_aa: CASSPSLNTIYF
v_call: TRBV29-1; clone_size: .; cdr3_length: 13; j_call: TRBJ2-5; d_call: .; cdr3_nt: TGCAGCGTCCAAGGAGGGTGGGAAGAGACCCAGTACTTC; cdr3_aa: CSVQGGWEETQYF
v_call: TRBV2; clone_size: once; cdr3_length: 13; j_call: TRBJ1-1; d_call: .; cdr3_nt: TGTGCCAGCTTGAGGGCAGGCGGGCATGAAGCTTTCTTT; cdr3_aa: CASLRAGGHEAFF
v_call: TRBV19; clone_size: .; cdr3_length: 13; j_call: TRBJ1-1; d_call: .; cdr3_nt: TGTGCCAGTGCACAGGACGTGAACACTGAAGCTTTCTTT; cdr3_aa: CASAQDVNTEAFF
v_call: TRBV12-3/TRBV12-4; clone_size: .; cdr3_length: 11; j_call: TRBJ1-1; d_call: .; cdr3_nt: TGTGCCAGCAGCTCCAGGAGGGGAGCTTTCTTT; cdr3_aa: CASSSRRGAFF
v_call: TRBV5-6; clone_size: .; cdr3_length: 14; j_call: TRBJ2-7; d_call: .; cdr3_nt: TGTGCCAGCAGCTTGGTTCCAGGGTCGGACGAGCAGTACTTC; cdr3_aa: CASSLVPGSDEQYF
v_call: TRBV6-2/TRBV6-3; clone_size: .; cdr3_length: 16; j_call: TRBJ1-6; d_call: .; cdr3_nt: TGTGCCAGCAGTTCCCCGGGGCAGGGGAATAATTCACCCCTCCACTTT; cdr3_aa: CASSSPGQGNNSPLHF
v_call: TRBV7-9; clone_size: .; cdr3_length: 18; j_call: TRBJ1-3; d_call: .; cdr3_nt: TGTGCCAGCAGTCAACCGGCCCGGGAGCCTACCTCGGGAAACACCATATATTTT; cdr3_aa: CASSQPAREPTSGNTIYF
v_call: TRBV19; clone_size: once; cdr3_length: 15; j_call: TRBJ1-4; d_call: .; cdr3_nt: TGTGCCAGTAGTATCACGGTGGCAACTAATGAAAAACTGTTTTTT; cdr3_aa: CASSITVATNEKLFF
v_call: TRBV30; clone_size: .; cdr3_length: 12; j_call: TRBJ1-2; d_call: TRBD1; cdr3_nt: TGTGCCTGGGGCGTACAGGGGTCTGGCTACACCTTC; cdr3_aa: CAWGVQGSGYTF
v_call: TRBV6-4; clone_size: .; cdr3_length: 13; j_call: TRBJ1-1; d_call: .; cdr3_nt: TGTGCCAGCAAGCCCGGTCCGAACACTGAAGCTTTCTTT; cdr3_aa: CASKPGPNTEAFF
v_call: TRBV7-6; clone_size: .; cdr3_length: 16; j_call: TRBJ2-7; d_call: TRBD1; cdr3_nt: TGTGCCAGCAGCTTATCGACAGGGGTGAGTTCCTACGAGCAGTACTTC; cdr3_aa: CASSLSTGVSSYEQYF
v_call: TRBV5-6; clone_size: .; cdr3_length: 16; j_call: TRBJ1-1; d_call: TRBD1; cdr3_nt: TGTGCCAGCAGCGTGGGACAGGGATACAGGAACACTGAAGCTTTCTTT; cdr3_aa: CASSVGQGYRNTEAFF
v_call: TRBV29-1; clone_size: .; cdr3_length: 15; j_call: TRBJ2-5; d_call: TRBD1; cdr3_nt: TGCAGCGTTGAAAGTCGGACAGGGGTTGGGGAGACCCAGTACTTC; cdr3_aa: CSVESRTGVGETQYF
v_call: TRBV27; clone_size: .; cdr3_length: 12; j_call: TRBJ2-3; d_call: .; cdr3_nt: TGTGCCAGCAGTTTTTCAGGGGATACGCAGTATTTT; cdr3_aa: CASSFSGDTQYF
v_call: TRBV9; clone_size: .; cdr3_length: 14; j_call: TRBJ2-7; d_call: .; cdr3_nt: TGTGCCAGCAGCGTACAGGGGGGCCTCTCCGAGCAGTACTTC; cdr3_aa: CASSVQGGLSEQYF
v_call: TRBV9; clone_size: .; cdr3_length: 17; j_call: TRBJ2-2; d_call: .; cdr3_nt: TGTGCCAGCAGCGCTCCGAAGTGGAGTCCGAGCACCGGGGAGCTGTTTTTT; cdr3_aa: CASSAPKWSPSTGELFF
v_call: TRBV6-1; clone_size: .; cdr3_length: 15; j_call: TRBJ2-5; d_call: .; cdr3_nt: TGTGCCAGCAGTGAATTGGCAGGGGAGGGGGAGACCCAGTACTTC; cdr3_aa: CASSELAGEGETQYF
v_call: TRBV20-1; clone_size: .; cdr3_length: 10; j_call: TRBJ1-1; d_call: .; cdr3_nt: TGCAGTGCTCGGACAGAGGAAGCTTTCTTT; cdr3_aa: CSARTEEAFF